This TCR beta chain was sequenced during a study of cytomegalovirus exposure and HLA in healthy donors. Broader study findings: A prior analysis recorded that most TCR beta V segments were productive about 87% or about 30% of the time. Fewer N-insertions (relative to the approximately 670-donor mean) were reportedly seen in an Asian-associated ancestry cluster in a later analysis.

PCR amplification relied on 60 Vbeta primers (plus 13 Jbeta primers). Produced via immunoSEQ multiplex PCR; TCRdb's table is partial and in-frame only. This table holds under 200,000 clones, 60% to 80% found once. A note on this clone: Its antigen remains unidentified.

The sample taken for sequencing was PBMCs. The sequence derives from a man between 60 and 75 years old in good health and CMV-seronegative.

The CDR3 coding sequence is TGCAGCTCTCGTGGGGCCCCCGACGAGCAGTTCTTC. Amino acids: CSSRGAPDEQFF. The chain has TRBV29-1 and TRBJ2-1; D perhaps matches TRBD1 (5 bases). CDR1 is SQVTM, CDR2 ANQGSEA, per germline. Trimming stripped 8 bases from V and 10 bases from J, with 18 bases between. This CDR3 region has 12 residues.